This T cell receptor (beta chain) appears in the sequencing data of a study of blood T cell repertoires in COVID-19 (dated by TCRdb to about 2020). Regarding the study in general: The collaborator samples originated in the United States, Italy and Spain and spanned the acute and convalescent phases of COVID-19. The prospective study material was composed of cDNA or gDNA derived from T cells, B-cell-depleted T cells, or PBMCs. The dataset comprised deeply sampled blood TCRbeta repertoires from subjects exposed to, actively infected with, or recovered from COVID-19. A freely available public database, intended as a resource for researchers studying the immune response to SARS-CoV-2, is where the repertoires were released. Samples were obtained from the ongoing ImmuneRACE study (first 160 participants) and from approximately 1,200 subjects provided by 6 global collaborators. A de-identified subject ID, COVID-19 status, age in years and sex were almost always included in the sample metadata. Where available, HLA class I and class II types were obtained from metadata supplied by the sample provider rather than from assay-based typing. What the authors observed across the whole study: The quantity of clinical and demographic metadata differed by source and by participant and was supplied without curation.

The collaborating institutions used their own protocols to collect whole blood in K2EDTA tubes. For TCRbeta analysis, collaborators shipped samples in one of three forms: frozen whole blood, isolated PBMCs, or DNA extracted from either of those sample types. On this clone: The specificity of this receptor is unknown. Per-nucleotide qualities are absent, and no much larger clonotype sits a single base away.

The immunoSEQ Assay, a bias-controlled multiplex PCR, was used to amplify TCRbeta CDR3 regions from genomic DNA. The study's processing was this. Nucleated cell counts per sample were estimated from amplification of reference gene primers within the assay. To quantify the absolute abundance of each unique TCRbeta CDR3 rearrangement, sequence reads were collapsed and filtered. For each sample, productive Simpson clonality was calculated as the square root of Simpson's diversity index over productive rearrangements. Here the immuneACCESS table is served through TCRdb, limited to in-frame sequences with V and J called. Missing clones are a known gap in these copies; in checked studies unresolved V genes cover under half, and the rest lacks a known reason. V, J and clone size were drawn from that table, and D and trimming were deduced from the DNA. The sample includes roughly 220,000 clones, with around 87% observed a single time. The biggest ten clones account for about 2.9% of the sample.

As encoded in the germline V gene, CDR1 is MDHEN while CDR2 is SYDVKM. Trimming takes 0 bases off V and 0 bases off J; junction bases not matched to a gene: 9. Reading from cysteine to phenylalanine, the CDR3 counts 20 amino acids. The kept DNA is CDR3 alone, 60 bases in frame from the first base. Rearrangement joined TRBV28 to TRBJ1-4; TRBD1 aligns with 11 central bases. This receptor was obtained from a man between 60 and 75 years old with acute or convalescent COVID-19. Sequenced input: peripheral blood. The CDR3 region reads CASSLWDRGLNRATNEKLFF. The DNA sequence reads TGTGCCAGCAGTTTATGGGACAGGGGGCTAAACCGTGCAACTAATGAAAAACTGTTTTTT.